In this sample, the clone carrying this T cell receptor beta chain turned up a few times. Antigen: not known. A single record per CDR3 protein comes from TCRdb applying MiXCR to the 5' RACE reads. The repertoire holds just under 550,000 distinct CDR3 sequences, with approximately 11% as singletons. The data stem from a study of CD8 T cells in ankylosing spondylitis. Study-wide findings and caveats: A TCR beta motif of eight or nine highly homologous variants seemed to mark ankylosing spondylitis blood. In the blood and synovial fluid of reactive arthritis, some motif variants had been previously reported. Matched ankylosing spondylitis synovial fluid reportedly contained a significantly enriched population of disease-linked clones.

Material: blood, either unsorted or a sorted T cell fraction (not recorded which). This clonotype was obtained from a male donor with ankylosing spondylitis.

For the CDR3, the DNA is TGCGCCAGCAGCCGAACTAGGACCGTGGACGAGCAGTACTTC. This encodes CASSRTRTVDEQYF. The V gene is TRBV4-1, the J gene TRBJ2-7, with D perhaps matching TRBD2 (5 bases). V lost 4 bases and J 5 bases, leaving 15 bases between the germline ends. Germline values: CDR1 MGHRA, CDR2 YSYEKL. This CDR3 contains 14 residues.